The source of this TCR beta chain is a study of blood T cell repertoires in COVID-19 (dated by TCRdb to 2018 to 2021). About the study as a whole: Collaborator samples came from the United States, Italy and Spain and covered acute and convalescent phases of COVID-19. HLA class I and class II types, where available, came from metadata supplied by the sample provider rather than from assay-based typing. Subjects who had been exposed to COVID-19, were actively infected with it, or had recovered from it provided the deeply sampled blood TCRbeta repertoires that made up the dataset. Samples were obtained from the ongoing ImmuneRACE study (first 160 participants) and from about 1,300 subjects provided by 6 global collaborators. The repertoires were made available in a free public database intended to serve as a resource for research on the immune response to SARS-CoV-2. The prospective study material was composed of cDNA or gDNA derived from T cells, B-cell-depleted T cells, or PBMCs. The sample metadata nearly always contained a de-identified subject ID, COVID-19 status, age in years and sex.

For CDR1 and CDR2, the germline V gene (reference sequence) lists GTSNPN and SVGIG. Including cysteine and phenylalanine, the CDR3 has 12 amino acids. CDR3 DNA is the only sequence kept; it has 36 bases, read in frame from the first base. At one collaborating source in Seattle, patients were enrolled during active infection and were followed longitudinally through the course of disease. Whole blood was collected in K2EDTA tubes by collaborating institutions according to the institutions' own protocols. For TCRbeta analysis, collaborators shipped samples as frozen whole blood, isolated PBMCs, or DNA extracted from either of those sample types. General study outcomes and caveats: How much clinical and demographic metadata was included differed by source and by participant, and the metadata was provided uncurated.

TCRbeta CDR3 regions were amplified from genomic DNA using the immunoSEQ Assay, a bias-controlled multiplex PCR. As for how the authors treated the data: Within the assay, amplification of reference gene primers was used to estimate how many nucleated cells each sample contained. To quantify the absolute abundance of each unique TCRbeta CDR3 rearrangement, sequence reads were collapsed and filtered. Productive Simpson clonality was computed per sample as the square root of Simpson's diversity index over productive rearrangements. Drawn from immuneACCESS, this table holds only the in-frame rearrangements with V and J called that TCRdb kept. Clones are partly lost; checked studies trace under half to an unresolved V gene and leave the rest unexplained. V and J calls and clone size come straight from that table; D and trimming were deduced from the DNA. The sample profile shows 50,000 or so clones; 85% to 95% of them were found once. The top ten constitute 0.95% to 1.1% of the sample.

A note on this clone: Its antigen is currently not known. One end of the junction fails to match germline, which may point to a read error.

The source material was peripheral blood. The receptor was derived from a man aged 55-75 years with COVID-19, enrolled during active disease. The rearranged segments are TRBV30 and TRBJ1-2; TRBD1 could be the D gene, as 6 bases match. The CDR3 loop reads CAWSRPGGRIAF. The DNA reads as follows: TGTGCCTGGAGCCGACCGGGGGGGCGCATAGCCTTC.